This record covers a single TCR beta chain. What it recognizes is unknown. These data come from a study of cytomegalovirus exposure and HLA in healthy donors. Study conclusions and caveats: Published work reported that the classifier diagnosed cytomegalovirus status with high specificity and sensitivity.

V was trimmed by 0 bases and J by 2 bases, leaving 8 bases between them. The CDR3 contains 14 residues. CDR1 is LNHNV, CDR2 YYDKDF, per germline (reference sequence). The repertoire was sequenced with immunoSEQ multiplex PCR; TCRdb's copy has only in-frame clones and lacks some. The sample contains 99,000 or so clones, about 86% of which appear only once. The rearrangement joins TRBV15 to TRBJ2-7, with no clear D. This TCR was sampled from a woman aged 18-29 years in good health and CMV-seropositive. What was sequenced was PBMCs. The CDR3 loop reads CATSRDPEAYEQYF. In DNA form, the CDR3 reads TGTGCCACCAGCAGAGATCCCGAGGCCTACGAGCAGTACTTC.